This T cell receptor beta chain was captured in a study of cytomegalovirus exposure and HLA in healthy donors. The CDR3 runs 12 residues. Germline CDR1 and CDR2: LNHDA and SQIVND (reference sequence). V was clipped by 6 bases and J by 1 base, with 7 bases between them. The PCR had 60 Vbeta and 13 Jbeta primers. Authors' methods: Later work found 80 million to 85 million unique TCR beta chains, with about 10 million shared. Sequenced by immunoSEQ multiplex PCR; TCRdb stores in-frame clones only, minus some. V and J calls and clone size follow that table, whereas D and trimming were derived from the DNA. Of 150,000 to 200,000 clones listed, around 82% are singletons. This clone was picked up a small number of times.

The specimen was PBMCs. This sequence was found in a woman aged 45-60 years in good health and CMV-seropositive. V gene TRBV19 combines with J gene TRBJ2-7, with a tentative D call TRBD2 (5 bases). The CDR3 nucleotides are TGTGCCAGTAGCCGGGATTCCTACGAGCAGTACTTC. It encodes CASSRDSYEQYF.